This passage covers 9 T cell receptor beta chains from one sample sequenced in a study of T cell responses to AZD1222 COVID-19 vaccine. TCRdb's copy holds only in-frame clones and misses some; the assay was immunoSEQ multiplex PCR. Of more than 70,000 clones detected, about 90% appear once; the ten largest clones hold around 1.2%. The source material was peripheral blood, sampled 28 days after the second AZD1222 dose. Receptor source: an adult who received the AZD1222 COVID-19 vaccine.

The CDR3 DNA reads TGTGCCACCAACCCGGGACAGGGAATCTACGAGCAGTACTTC. Translated: CATNPGQGIYEQYF. This chain links TRBV15 with TRBJ2-7; 9 positions match TRBD1. Germline V CDR1 and CDR2: LNHNV, YYDKDF (reference sequence). V shed 7 bases, J shed 3 bases, and the junction held 7 bases outside the gene matches. The CDR3 spans 14 residues.

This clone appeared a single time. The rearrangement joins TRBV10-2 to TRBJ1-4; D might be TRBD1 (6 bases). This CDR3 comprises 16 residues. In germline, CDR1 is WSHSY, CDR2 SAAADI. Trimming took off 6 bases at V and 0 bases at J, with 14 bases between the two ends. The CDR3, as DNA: TGCGCCAGCAGGAAATCCAGGGGAGCAACTAATGAAAAACTGTTTTTT. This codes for CASRKSRGATNEKLFF.

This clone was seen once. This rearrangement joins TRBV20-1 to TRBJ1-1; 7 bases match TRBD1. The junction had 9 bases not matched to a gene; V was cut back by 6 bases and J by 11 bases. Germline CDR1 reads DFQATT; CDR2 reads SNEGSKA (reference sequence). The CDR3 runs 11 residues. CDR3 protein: CSAPRGGQAFF. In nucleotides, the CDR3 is TGCAGTGCACCCAGGGGGGGGCAGGCTTTCTTT.

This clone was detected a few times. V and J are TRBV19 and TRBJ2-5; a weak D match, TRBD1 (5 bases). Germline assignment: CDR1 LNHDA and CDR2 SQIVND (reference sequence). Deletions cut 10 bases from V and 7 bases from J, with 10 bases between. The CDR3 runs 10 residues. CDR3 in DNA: TGTGCCACCTTAAGGGGGACCCAGTACTTC. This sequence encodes CATLRGTQYF.

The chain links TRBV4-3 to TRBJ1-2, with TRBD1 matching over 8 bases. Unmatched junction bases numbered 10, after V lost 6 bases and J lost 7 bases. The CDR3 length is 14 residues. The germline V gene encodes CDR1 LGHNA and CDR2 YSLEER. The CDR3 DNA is TGCGCCAGCAGGCCGCAGGGGGCGATGGGTGGCTACACCTTC. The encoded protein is CASRPQGAMGGYTF.

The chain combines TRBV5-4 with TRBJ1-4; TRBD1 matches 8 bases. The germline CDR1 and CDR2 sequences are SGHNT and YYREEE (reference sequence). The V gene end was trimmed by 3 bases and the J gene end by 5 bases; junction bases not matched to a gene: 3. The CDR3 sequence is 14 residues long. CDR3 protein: CASSSYRGNEKLFF. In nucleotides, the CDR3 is TGTGCCAGCAGCTCGTACAGGGGGAATGAAAAACTGTTTTTT.

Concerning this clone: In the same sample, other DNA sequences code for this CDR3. CDR3 sequence: CASSLRTANEKLFF. Here the CDR3 DNA reads TGTGCCAGCAGTTTAAGGACAGCTAATGAAAAACTGTTTTTT. The V call is TRBV27, the J call TRBJ1-4, with D possibly being TRBD1 (6 bases). The CDR3 is 14 amino acids. In germline, CDR1 is MNHEY, CDR2 SMNVEV (reference sequence). Trimming took off 2 bases at V and 3 bases at J, with 7 bases between the two ends. Full variable domain (outside the CDR3, taken from reference TRBV27 and TRBJ1-4): EAQVTQNPRYLITVTGKKLTVTCSQNMNHEYMSWYRQDPGLGLRQIYYSMNVEVTDKGDVPEGYKVSRKEKRNFPLILESPSPNQTSLYFCASSLRTANEKLFFGSGTQLSVL.

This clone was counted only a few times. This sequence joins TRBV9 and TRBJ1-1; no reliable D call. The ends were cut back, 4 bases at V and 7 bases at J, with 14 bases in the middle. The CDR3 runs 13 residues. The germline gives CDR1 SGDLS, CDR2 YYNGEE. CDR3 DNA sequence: TGTGCCAGCAGCCCCCGTGAAACCCGTGAAGCTTTCTTT. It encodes CASSPRETREAFF.

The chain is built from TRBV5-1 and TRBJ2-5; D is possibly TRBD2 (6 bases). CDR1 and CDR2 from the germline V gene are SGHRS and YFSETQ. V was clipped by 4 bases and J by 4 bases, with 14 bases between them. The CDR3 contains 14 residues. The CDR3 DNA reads TGCGCCAGCAGCGCCCGACTAGTTGTAGAGACCCAGTACTTC. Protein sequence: CASSARLVVETQYF.